This record covers a single TCR beta chain. These data originate in a study of blood T cell repertoires in COVID-19. At the level of the study: Acute-phase and convalescent COVID-19 samples originated in the United States, Italy and Spain. In each case, the material was cDNA or gDNA derived from T cells, B-cell-depleted T cells, or PBMCs.

This CDR3 has 11 amino acids. The germline CDR1 and CDR2 sequences are SGDLS and YYNGEE. Trimming took 3 bases from V and 13 from J, leaving 10 bases between them. TCRdb's copy holds only in-frame clones and misses some; the assay was immunoSEQ multiplex PCR. This sample has more than 85,000 clones, with roughly 87% found just once. The sequencing sample was made of peripheral blood. The receptor comes from a man between 45 and 60 years old with active COVID-19. This chain connects TRBV9 to TRBJ2-2; D is unclear. CDR3 in DNA: TGTGCCAGCAGCGGAGCCTCAGGGCTGTTTTTT. Translating gives CASSGASGLFF.